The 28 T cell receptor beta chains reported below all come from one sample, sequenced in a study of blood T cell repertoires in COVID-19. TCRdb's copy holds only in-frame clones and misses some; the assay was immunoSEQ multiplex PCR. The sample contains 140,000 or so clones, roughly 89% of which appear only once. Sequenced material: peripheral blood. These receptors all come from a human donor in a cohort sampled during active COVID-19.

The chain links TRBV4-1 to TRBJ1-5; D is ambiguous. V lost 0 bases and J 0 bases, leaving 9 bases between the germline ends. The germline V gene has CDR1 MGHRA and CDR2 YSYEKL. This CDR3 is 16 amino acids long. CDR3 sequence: CASSQDRNSSNQPQHF. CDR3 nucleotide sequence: TGCGCCAGCAGCCAAGATAGGAACAGTAGCAATCAGCCCCAGCATTTT.

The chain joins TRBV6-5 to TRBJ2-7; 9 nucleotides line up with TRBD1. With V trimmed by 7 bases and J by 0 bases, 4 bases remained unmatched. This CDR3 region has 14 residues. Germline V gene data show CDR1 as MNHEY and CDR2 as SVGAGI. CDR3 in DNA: TGTGCCAGCAAACGGACAGGGGCCTCCTACGAGCAGTACTTC. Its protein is CASKRTGASYEQYF.

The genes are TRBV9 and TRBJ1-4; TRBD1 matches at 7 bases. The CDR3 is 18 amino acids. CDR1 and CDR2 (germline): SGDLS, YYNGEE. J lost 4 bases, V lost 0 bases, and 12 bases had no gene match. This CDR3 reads CASSVGADVGTDNEKLFF. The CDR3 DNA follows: TGTGCCAGCAGCGTAGGGGCGGATGTCGGGACAGATAATGAAAAACTGTTTTTT.

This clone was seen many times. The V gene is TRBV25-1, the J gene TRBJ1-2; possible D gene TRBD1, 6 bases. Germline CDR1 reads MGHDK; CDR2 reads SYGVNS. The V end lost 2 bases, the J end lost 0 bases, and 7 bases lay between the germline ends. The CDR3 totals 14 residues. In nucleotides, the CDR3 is TGTGCCAGCAGTGAACAGGGGCCTAACTATGGCTACACCTTC. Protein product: CASSEQGPNYGYTF.

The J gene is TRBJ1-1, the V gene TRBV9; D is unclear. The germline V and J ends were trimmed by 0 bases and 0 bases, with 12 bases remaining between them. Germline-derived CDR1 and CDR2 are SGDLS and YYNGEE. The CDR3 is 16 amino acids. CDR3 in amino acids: CASSVVGSRLNTEAFF. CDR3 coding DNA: TGTGCCAGCAGCGTAGTGGGCAGTCGGTTGAACACTGAAGCTTTCTTT.

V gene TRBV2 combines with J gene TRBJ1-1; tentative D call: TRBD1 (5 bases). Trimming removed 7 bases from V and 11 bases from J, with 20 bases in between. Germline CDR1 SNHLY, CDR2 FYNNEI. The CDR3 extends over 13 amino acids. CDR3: CASTPDTGGMAFF. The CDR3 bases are TGTGCCAGCACCCCAGACACCGGGGGGATGGCTTTCTTT.

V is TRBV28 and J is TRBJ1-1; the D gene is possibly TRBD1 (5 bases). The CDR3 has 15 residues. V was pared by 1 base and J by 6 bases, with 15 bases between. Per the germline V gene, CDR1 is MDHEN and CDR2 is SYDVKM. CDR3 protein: CASSLYGGPGAEAFF. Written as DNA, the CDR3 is TGTGCCAGCAGTTTATACGGCGGTCCGGGGGCTGAAGCTTTCTTT.

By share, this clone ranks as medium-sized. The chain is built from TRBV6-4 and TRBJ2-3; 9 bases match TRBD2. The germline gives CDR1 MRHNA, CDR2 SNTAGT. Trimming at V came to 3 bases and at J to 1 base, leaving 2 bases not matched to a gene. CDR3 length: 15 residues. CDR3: CASSEIAGGTDTQYF. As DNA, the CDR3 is TGTGCCAGCAGTGAAATAGCGGGGGGCACAGATACGCAGTATTTT.

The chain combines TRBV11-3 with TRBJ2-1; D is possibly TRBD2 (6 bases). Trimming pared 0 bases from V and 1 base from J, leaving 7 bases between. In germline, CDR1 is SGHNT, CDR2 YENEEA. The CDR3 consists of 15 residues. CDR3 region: CASSLDRGSYNEQFF. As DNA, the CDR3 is TGTGCCAGCAGCTTAGACCGGGGGTCCTACAATGAGCAGTTCTTC.

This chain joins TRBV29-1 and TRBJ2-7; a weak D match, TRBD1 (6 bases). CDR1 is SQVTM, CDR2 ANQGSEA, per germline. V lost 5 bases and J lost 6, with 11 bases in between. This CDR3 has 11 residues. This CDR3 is CSVSQGPEQYF. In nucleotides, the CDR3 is TGCAGCGTTTCACAGGGCCCCGAGCAGTACTTC.

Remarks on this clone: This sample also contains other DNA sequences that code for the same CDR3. The CDR3 DNA sequence: TGTGCCAGCAGGGAACTAGCGGGGGCGGGGGATGAGCAGTTCTTC. Its protein product is CASRELAGAGDEQFF. The V and J genes are TRBV2 and TRBJ2-1, with 11 bases identical to TRBD2. The CDR3 runs 15 residues. Germline CDR1 reads SNHLY; CDR2 reads FYNNEI. The J segment lost 8 bases and the V segment lost 6 bases, leaving 9 bases of the junction unmatched.

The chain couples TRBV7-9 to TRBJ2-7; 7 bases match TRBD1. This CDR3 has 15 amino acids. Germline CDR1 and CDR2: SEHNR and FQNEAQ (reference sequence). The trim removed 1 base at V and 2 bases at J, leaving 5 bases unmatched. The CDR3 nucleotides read TGTGCCAGCAGCTTAGAAAGGGGGCGCGCCTACGAGCAGTACTTC. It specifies CASSLERGRAYEQYF.

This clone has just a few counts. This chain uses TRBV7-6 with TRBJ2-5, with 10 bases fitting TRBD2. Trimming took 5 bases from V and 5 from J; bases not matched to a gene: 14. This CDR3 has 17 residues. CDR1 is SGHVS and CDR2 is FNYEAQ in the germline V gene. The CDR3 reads CASSPRGTSALGETQYF. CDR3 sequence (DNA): TGTGCCAGCAGCCCCAGGGGGACTAGCGCCCTTGGGGAGACCCAGTACTTC.

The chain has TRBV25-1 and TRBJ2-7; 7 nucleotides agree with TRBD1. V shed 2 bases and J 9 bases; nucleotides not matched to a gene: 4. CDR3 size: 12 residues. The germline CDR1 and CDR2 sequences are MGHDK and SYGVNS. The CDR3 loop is CASSEEGAPQYF. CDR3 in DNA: TGTGCCAGCAGTGAAGAGGGGGCACCGCAGTACTTC.

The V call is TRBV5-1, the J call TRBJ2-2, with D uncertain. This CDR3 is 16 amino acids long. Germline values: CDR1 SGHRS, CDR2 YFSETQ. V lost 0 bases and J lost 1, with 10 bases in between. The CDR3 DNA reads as TGCGCCAGCAGCTTGGTCCGGGTACGGAACACCGGGGAGCTGTTTTTT. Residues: CASSLVRVRNTGELFF.

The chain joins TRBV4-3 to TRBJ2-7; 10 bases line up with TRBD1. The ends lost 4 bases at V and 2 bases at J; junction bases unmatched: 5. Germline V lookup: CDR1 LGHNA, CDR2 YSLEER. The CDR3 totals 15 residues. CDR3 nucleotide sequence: TGCGCCAGCAGCCGATCCGGACAGGGGGCCTACGAGCAGTACTTC. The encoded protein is CASSRSGQGAYEQYF.

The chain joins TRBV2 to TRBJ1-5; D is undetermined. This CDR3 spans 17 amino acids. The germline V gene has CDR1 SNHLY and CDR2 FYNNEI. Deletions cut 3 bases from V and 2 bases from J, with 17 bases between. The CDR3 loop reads CASSDEGRGDGNQPQHF. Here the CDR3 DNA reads TGTGCCAGCAGTGATGAAGGTCGGGGAGATGGCAATCAGCCCCAGCATTTT. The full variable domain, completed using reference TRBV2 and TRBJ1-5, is EPEVTQTPSHQVTQMGQEVILRCVPISNHLYFYWYRQILGQKVEFLVSFYNNEISEKSEIFDDQFSVERPDGSNFTLKIRSTKLEDSAMYFCASSDEGRGDGNQPQHFGDGTRLSIL.

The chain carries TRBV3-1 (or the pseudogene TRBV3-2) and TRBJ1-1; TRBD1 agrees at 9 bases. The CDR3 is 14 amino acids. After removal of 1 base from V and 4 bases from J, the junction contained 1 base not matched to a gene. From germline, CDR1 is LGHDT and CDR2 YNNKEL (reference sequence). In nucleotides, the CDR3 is TGTGCCAGCAGCCAAGGGACAGGGGTCACTGAAGCTTTCTTT. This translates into CASSQGTGVTEAFF.

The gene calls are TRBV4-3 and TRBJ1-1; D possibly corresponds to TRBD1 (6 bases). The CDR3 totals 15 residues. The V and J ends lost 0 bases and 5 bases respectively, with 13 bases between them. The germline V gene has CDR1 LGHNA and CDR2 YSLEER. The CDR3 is CASSQDTEGGTEAFF. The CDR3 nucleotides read TGCGCCAGCAGCCAAGATACGGAGGGGGGGACTGAAGCTTTCTTT.

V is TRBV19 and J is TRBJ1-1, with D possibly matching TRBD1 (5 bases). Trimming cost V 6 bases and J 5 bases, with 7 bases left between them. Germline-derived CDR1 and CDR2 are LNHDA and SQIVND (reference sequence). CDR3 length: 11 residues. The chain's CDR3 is CASRGVTEAFF. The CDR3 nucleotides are TGTGCCAGTAGAGGGGTGACTGAAGCTTTCTTT.

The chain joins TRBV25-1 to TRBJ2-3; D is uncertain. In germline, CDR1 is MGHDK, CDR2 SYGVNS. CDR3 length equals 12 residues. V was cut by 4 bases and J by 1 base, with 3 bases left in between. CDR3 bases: TGTGCCAGCAGTGCCGGCACAGATACGCAGTATTTT. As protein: CASSAGTDTQYF.

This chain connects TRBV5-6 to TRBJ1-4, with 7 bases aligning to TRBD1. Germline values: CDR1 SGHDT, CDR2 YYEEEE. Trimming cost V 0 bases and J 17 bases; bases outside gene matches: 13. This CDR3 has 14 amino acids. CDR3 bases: TGTGCCAGCAGCTTGGGAGGGGGCAAACCAGGTGGTTTTTTT. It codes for CASSLGGGKPGGFF.

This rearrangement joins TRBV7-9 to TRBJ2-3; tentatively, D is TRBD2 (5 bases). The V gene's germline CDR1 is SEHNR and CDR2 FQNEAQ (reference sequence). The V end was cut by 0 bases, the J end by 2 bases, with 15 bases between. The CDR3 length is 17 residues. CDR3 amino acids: CASSLAGPSRITDTQYF. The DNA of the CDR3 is TGTGCCAGCAGCTTAGCTGGGCCTAGCAGAATCACAGATACGCAGTATTTT.

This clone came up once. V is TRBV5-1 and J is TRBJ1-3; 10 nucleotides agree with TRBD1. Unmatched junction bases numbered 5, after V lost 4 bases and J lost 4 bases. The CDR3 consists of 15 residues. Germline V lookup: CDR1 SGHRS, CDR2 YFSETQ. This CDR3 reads CASSNRGQGGNTIYF. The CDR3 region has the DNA TGCGCCAGCAGCAACCGGGGACAGGGGGGAAACACCATATATTTT. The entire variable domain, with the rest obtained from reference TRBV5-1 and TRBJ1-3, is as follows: KAGVTQTPRYLIKTRGQQVTLSCSPISGHRSVSWYQQTPGQGLQFLFEYFSETQRNKGNFPGRFSGRQFSNSRSEMNVSTLELGDSALYLCASSNRGQGGNTIYFGEGSWLTVV.

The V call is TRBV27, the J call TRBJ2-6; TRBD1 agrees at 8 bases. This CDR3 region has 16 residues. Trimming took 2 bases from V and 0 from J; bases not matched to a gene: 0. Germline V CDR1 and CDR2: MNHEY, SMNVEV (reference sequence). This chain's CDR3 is CASSLTGGSGANVLTF. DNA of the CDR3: TGTGCCAGCAGTTTAACAGGGGGCTCTGGGGCCAACGTCCTGACTTTC.

The CDR3 protein is CASSLLRTGVGYTF. The CDR3 coding sequence is TGCGCCAGCAGCCTTCTCAGGACAGGGGTAGGCTACACCTTC. The chain couples TRBV4-3 to TRBJ1-2; 9 bases are a match to TRBD1. This CDR3 is built from 14 residues. CDR1 is LGHNA, CDR2 YSLEER, per germline. The J segment lost 8 bases and the V segment lost 4 bases, leaving 8 bases of the junction unmatched.

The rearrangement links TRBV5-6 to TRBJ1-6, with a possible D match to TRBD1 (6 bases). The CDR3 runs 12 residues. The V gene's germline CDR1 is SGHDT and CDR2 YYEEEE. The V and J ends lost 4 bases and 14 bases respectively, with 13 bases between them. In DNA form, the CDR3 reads TGTGCCAGCAGCGCCCACAGGGCAACCCTCCACTTT. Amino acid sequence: CASSAHRATLHF.

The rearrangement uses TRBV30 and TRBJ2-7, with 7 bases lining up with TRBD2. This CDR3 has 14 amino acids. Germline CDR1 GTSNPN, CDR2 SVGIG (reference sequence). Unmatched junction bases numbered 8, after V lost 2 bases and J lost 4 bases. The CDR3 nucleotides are TGTGCCTGGAGTTCGGGGGGAAAGGTTTACGAGCAGTACTTC. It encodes CAWSSGGKVYEQYF.